This TCR beta chain was captured in a study of CD8 T cells in Susac syndrome. Unmatched junction bases numbered 4, after V lost 6 bases and J lost 3 bases. The CDR3 length is 14 residues. Germline loops: CDR1 MNHNS, CDR2 SASEGT. With random hexamers, reverse transcription was performed on about 0.5 to 1 ug of RNA. TCRdb independently ran MiXCR on the immunoSEQ multiplex PCR reads; one entry per CDR3 protein. The sample holds roughly 180,000 distinct CDR3 sequences, about 94% seen once. TCR beta from blood CD8+ and CD4+ T cells was sequenced. This chain joins TRBV6-1 and TRBJ2-2, with TRBD1 matching over 7 bases. Sequenced input: CD4+ T cells from PBMCs. This TCR was sampled from a human donor with multiple sclerosis. The DNA of the CDR3 is TGTGCCAGCAGGGGGACAGCTTACACCGGGGAGCTGTTTTTT. Its protein product is CASRGTAYTGELFF.